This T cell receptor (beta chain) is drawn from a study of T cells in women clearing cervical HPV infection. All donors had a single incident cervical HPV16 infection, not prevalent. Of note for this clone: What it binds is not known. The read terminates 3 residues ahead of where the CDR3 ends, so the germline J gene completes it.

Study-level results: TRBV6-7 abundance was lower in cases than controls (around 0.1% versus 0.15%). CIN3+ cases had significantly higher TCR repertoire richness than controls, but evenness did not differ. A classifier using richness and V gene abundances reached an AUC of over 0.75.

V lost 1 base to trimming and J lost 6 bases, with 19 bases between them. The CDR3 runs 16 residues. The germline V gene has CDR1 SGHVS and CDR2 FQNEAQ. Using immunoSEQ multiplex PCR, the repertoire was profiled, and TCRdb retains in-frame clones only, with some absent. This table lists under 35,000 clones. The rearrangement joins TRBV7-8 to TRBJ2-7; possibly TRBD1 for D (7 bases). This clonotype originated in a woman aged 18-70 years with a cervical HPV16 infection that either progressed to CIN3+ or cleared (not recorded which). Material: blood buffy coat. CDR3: CASSLGIAQGGREQYF. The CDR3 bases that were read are TGTGCCAGCAGCTTAGGGATCGCGCAGGGGGGTCGCGAG.